These T cell receptor beta chains were read from a single sample in a study of beta chain features in type 1 diabetes. Clones were sequenced by immunoSEQ multiplex PCR, and TCRdb holds only the in-frame ones, with some missing. The sample consists of around 320,000 clones, about 14% of them appearing once. Sequenced sample: central memory CD4+ T cells from blood. These TCRs come from a man aged 25-40 years in good health. Each CDR3 is given with its conserved first and last residue. A D gene is named only where the DNA matches it firmly. Expanded clones get a size class; other rows say once, few or many, or leave the size out.

CDR3 protein: CASTLHQRREGVRETQYF; CDR3 DNA: TGTGCCAGCACACTACATCAGAGGCGGGAGGGCGTTAGGGAGACCCAGTACTTC; J gene: TRBJ2-5; CDR3 length: 18; V gene: TRBV21-1; clone size: -; D gene: -
CDR3 protein: CASRLAVTGRGTDTQYF; CDR3 DNA: TGCGCCAGCAGACTCGCTGTAACAGGGAGAGGCACAGATACGCAGTATTTT; J gene: TRBJ2-3; CDR3 length: 17; V gene: TRBV23-1; clone size: few; D gene: -
CDR3 protein: CASSPPEEDTQYF; CDR3 DNA: TGTGCCAGTAGTCCCCCCGAGGAAGATACGCAGTATTTT; J gene: TRBJ2-3; CDR3 length: 13; V gene: TRBV19; clone size: many; D gene: -
CDR3 protein: CASSETGGGFSGGYTF; CDR3 DNA: TGCGCCAGCAGTGAGACAGGAGGGGGGTTTTCTGGTGGCTACACCTTC; J gene: TRBJ1-2; CDR3 length: 16; V gene: TRBV10-2; clone size: -; D gene: -
CDR3 protein: CASSQPQLRRALAGELFF; CDR3 DNA: TGCGCCAGCAGCCAACCGCAACTGCGCCGGGCGTTGGCCGGGGAGCTGTTTTTT; J gene: TRBJ2-2; CDR3 length: 18; V gene: TRBV4-1; clone size: -; D gene: -
CDR3 protein: CASSSGGQGAGYTQYF; CDR3 DNA: TGTGCCAGCAGCTCAGGGGGGCAGGGGGCCGGGTATACGCAGTATTTT; J gene: TRBJ2-3; CDR3 length: 16; V gene: TRBV11-2; clone size: -; D gene: TRBD1
CDR3 protein: CASSLAGPASTDTQYF; CDR3 DNA: TGCGCCAGCAGCTTGGCGGGGCCAGCTAGCACAGATACGCAGTATTTT; J gene: TRBJ2-3; CDR3 length: 16; V gene: TRBV5-1; clone size: few; D gene: -
CDR3 protein: CASSSGQYNQPQHF; CDR3 DNA: TGTGCCAGCAGCTCGGGACAGTACAATCAGCCCCAGCATTTT; J gene: TRBJ1-5; CDR3 length: 14; V gene: TRBV7-9; clone size: -; D gene: TRBD1
CDR3 protein: CASSLSGTGHNEQFF; CDR3 DNA: TGCGCCAGCAGCTTATCCGGGACAGGGCACAATGAGCAGTTCTTC; J gene: TRBJ2-1; CDR3 length: 15; V gene: TRBV5-1; clone size: many; D gene: TRBD1
CDR3 protein: CASSAQPDYQETQYF; CDR3 DNA: TGTGCCAGCAGCGCCCAGCCTGACTACCAAGAGACCCAGTACTTC; J gene: TRBJ2-5; CDR3 length: 15; V gene: TRBV6-1; clone size: -; D gene: -
CDR3 protein: CASSLEPLNTEAFF; CDR3 DNA: TGTGCCAGCAGCTTGGAACCACTGAACACTGAAGCTTTCTTT; J gene: TRBJ1-1; CDR3 length: 14; V gene: TRBV5-4; clone size: -; D gene: -
CDR3 protein: CASSLDGTANIQYF; CDR3 DNA: TGCGCCAGCAGCTTGGACGGGACCGCAAACATTCAGTACTTC; J gene: TRBJ2-4; CDR3 length: 14; V gene: TRBV5-1; clone size: many; D gene: -
CDR3 protein: CASILGQGFFEQYF; CDR3 DNA: TGTGCCAGCATCCTGGGACAGGGGTTTTTCGAGCAGTACTTC; J gene: TRBJ2-7; CDR3 length: 14; V gene: TRBV2; clone size: few; D gene: TRBD1
CDR3 protein: CASSWDRAAGANVLTF; CDR3 DNA: TGTGCCAGCAGCTGGGACAGGGCAGCCGGGGCCAACGTCCTGACTTTC; J gene: TRBJ2-6; CDR3 length: 16; V gene: TRBV7-2; clone size: -; D gene: TRBD1
CDR3 protein: CASSQARGTNTGELFF; CDR3 DNA: TGCGCCAGCAGCCAAGCCAGGGGGACGAACACCGGGGAGCTGTTTTTT; J gene: TRBJ2-2; CDR3 length: 16; V gene: TRBV4-1; clone size: few; D gene: TRBD1
CDR3 protein: CSATHQGTEAFF; CDR3 DNA: TGCAGCGCTACCCATCAGGGCACTGAAGCTTTCTTT; J gene: TRBJ1-1; CDR3 length: 12; V gene: TRBV29-1; clone size: many; D gene: -
CDR3 protein: CASSPGHTGELFF; CDR3 DNA: TGTGCCAGCAGCCCAGGGCACACCGGGGAGCTGTTTTTT; J gene: TRBJ2-2; CDR3 length: 13; V gene: TRBV11-1; clone size: -; D gene: -
CDR3 protein: CASSDRRSSYEQYF; CDR3 DNA: TGTGCCAGCAGTGACAGGAGGAGCTCCTACGAGCAGTACTTC; J gene: TRBJ2-7; CDR3 length: 14; V gene: TRBV2; clone size: few; D gene: -
CDR3 protein: CASTRTAVANEQFF; CDR3 DNA: TGTGCCAGCACAAGGACTGCGGTAGCCAATGAGCAGTTCTTC; J gene: TRBJ2-1; CDR3 length: 14; V gene: TRBV27; clone size: -; D gene: -
CDR3 protein: CASSYGTANTGELFF; CDR3 DNA: TGTGCCAGCAGTTACGGGACAGCGAACACCGGGGAGCTGTTTTTT; J gene: TRBJ2-2; CDR3 length: 15; V gene: TRBV7-2; clone size: many; D gene: TRBD1
CDR3 protein: CASSPRDVVGGGTEAFF; CDR3 DNA: TGTGCCAGCTCACCGCGGGATGTTGTGGGGGGGGGCACTGAAGCTTTCTTT; J gene: TRBJ1-1; CDR3 length: 17; V gene: TRBV18; clone size: -; D gene: -
CDR3 protein: CASSNGRSNEKLFF; CDR3 DNA: TGTGCCAGTAGTAACGGAAGGTCTAATGAAAAACTGTTTTTT; J gene: TRBJ1-4; CDR3 length: 14; V gene: TRBV19; clone size: few; D gene: -